The rows below give T cell receptor beta chains drawn from one sample of a study of blood T cell repertoires in COVID-19. Assay: immunoSEQ multiplex PCR; the TCRdb copy retains only in-frame clones and omits some. The data hold 650,000 to 800,000 clones, with around 89% observed a single time. The sequencing sample was made of peripheral blood. The receptors derive from a woman aged 18-29 years with acute or convalescent COVID-19. Both conserved end residues are part of each CDR3. A D gene is named only where the DNA matches it firmly. Some rows have no size entry. The others give once, few or many, or a class for an expanded clone.

v_gene	len	j_gene	abundance	d_gene	CDR3aa	CDR3nt
TRBV30	14	TRBJ2-1	-	TRBD1	CAWSVAGGYNEQFF	TGTGCCTGGAGTGTGGCAGGGGGCTATAATGAGCAGTTCTTC
TRBV6-5	14	TRBJ1-5	-	-	CASSSGGWGQPQHF	TGTGCCAGCAGTTCGGGGGGATGGGGACAGCCCCAGCATTTT
TRBV28	14	TRBJ1-5	-	-	CASSFTGFNQPQHF	TGTGCCAGCAGTTTTACGGGGTTCAATCAGCCCCAGCATTTT
TRBV27	15	TRBJ1-2	-	TRBD1	CASSTDRGLGYGYTF	TGTGCCAGCAGTACGGACAGGGGTTTGGGCTATGGCTACACCTTC
TRBV5-4	16	TRBJ2-2	-	TRBD1	CASSTPGTGNAGELFF	TGTGCCAGCAGCACGCCCGGGACAGGGAATGCCGGGGAGCTGTTTTTT
TRBV29-1	13	TRBJ1-1	-	-	CSVARGVNTEAFF	TGCAGCGTTGCTCGGGGGGTGAACACTGAAGCTTTCTTT
TRBV18	14	TRBJ1-4	-	TRBD1	CASSPAGTVEKLFF	TGTGCCAGCTCACCGGCCGGGACAGTCGAAAAACTGTTTTTT
TRBV15	14	TRBJ1-2	-	-	CATSRDRTAYGYTF	TGTGCCACCAGCAGAGATCGGACAGCCTATGGCTACACCTTC
TRBV10-3	15	TRBJ2-1	-	-	CAISEGQTLYNEQFF	TGTGCCATCAGTGAGGGACAGACACTCTACAATGAGCAGTTCTTC
TRBV9	15	TRBJ1-1	-	-	CASSLPRGGNTEAFF	TGTGCCAGCAGCCTCCCCCGGGGTGGTAACACTGAAGCTTTCTTT
TRBV4-1	16	TRBJ1-5	-	-	CASSHGRGRGPQPQHF	TGCGCCAGCAGCCACGGAAGGGGCAGGGGACCTCAGCCCCAGCATTTT
TRBV29-1	13	TRBJ2-7	-	-	CSVELRGYYEQYF	TGCAGCGTTGAGCTAAGGGGGTACTACGAGCAGTACTTC
TRBV5-1	16	TRBJ2-7	-	TRBD2	CASSSLAGGPNYEQYF	TGCGCCAGCAGCTCACTAGCGGGGGGGCCGAACTACGAGCAGTACTTC
TRBV12-5	19	TRBJ1-2	-	-	CASGLPRTPARQGSYGYTF	TGTGCTAGTGGTTTACCCCGGACCCCGGCCCGGCAGGGCAGCTATGGCTACACCTTC
TRBV7-9	15	TRBJ2-7	-	-	CASSARGTADYEQYF	TGTGCCAGCAGCGCCCGGGGGACGGCTGACTACGAGCAGTACTTC
TRBV9	17	TRBJ2-6	-	-	CASSVNRVYSGANVLTF	TGTGCCAGCAGCGTGAACAGGGTCTACTCTGGGGCCAACGTCCTGACTTTC
TRBV12-3/TRBV12-4	13	TRBJ2-4	-	TRBD1	CASSSQGADIQYF	TGTGCCAGCAGCTCACAGGGGGCGGACATTCAGTACTTC
TRBV11-3	15	TRBJ2-3	-	TRBD1	CASSLQGQNTDTQYF	TGTGCCAGCAGCTTACAGGGACAGAATACAGATACGCAGTATTTT
TRBV5-6	17	TRBJ2-7	-	-	CASRMGSGGSLAYEQYF	TGTGCCAGCAGGATGGGGTCGGGGGGCTCCCTCGCCTACGAGCAGTACTTC
TRBV2	14	TRBJ1-3	-	-	CASTGRDSGNTIYF	TGTGCCAGCACCGGACGGGACTCTGGAAACACCATATATTTT
TRBV5-6	15	TRBJ1-2	once	TRBD1	CASSGGQASNYGYTF	TGTGCCAGCAGCGGGGGACAGGCCTCTAACTATGGCTACACCTTC
TRBV11-2	17	TRBJ2-3	-	-	CASTPRVAFLDTDTQYF	TGTGCCAGCACCCCCCGGGTTGCGTTTCTAGACACAGATACGCAGTATTTT
TRBV27	18	TRBJ1-2	-	TRBD1	CASSLRTQDRGDGDGYTF	TGTGCCAGCAGTCTCCGAACCCAGGACAGGGGAGATGGTGATGGCTACACCTTC
TRBV5-1	14	TRBJ2-3	once	TRBD2	CASSPLAGTDTQYF	TGCGCCAGCAGCCCCCTAGCGGGGACGGATACGCAGTATTTT
TRBV27	15	TRBJ2-1	-	-	CASSSGVLSYNEQFF	TGTGCCAGCAGTTCGGGGGTCCTCTCCTACAATGAGCAGTTCTTC
TRBV27	17	TRBJ1-2	-	-	CASSLWGGDDLIYGYTF	TGTGCCAGCAGTTTATGGGGGGGGGACGACCTAATCTATGGCTACACCTTC